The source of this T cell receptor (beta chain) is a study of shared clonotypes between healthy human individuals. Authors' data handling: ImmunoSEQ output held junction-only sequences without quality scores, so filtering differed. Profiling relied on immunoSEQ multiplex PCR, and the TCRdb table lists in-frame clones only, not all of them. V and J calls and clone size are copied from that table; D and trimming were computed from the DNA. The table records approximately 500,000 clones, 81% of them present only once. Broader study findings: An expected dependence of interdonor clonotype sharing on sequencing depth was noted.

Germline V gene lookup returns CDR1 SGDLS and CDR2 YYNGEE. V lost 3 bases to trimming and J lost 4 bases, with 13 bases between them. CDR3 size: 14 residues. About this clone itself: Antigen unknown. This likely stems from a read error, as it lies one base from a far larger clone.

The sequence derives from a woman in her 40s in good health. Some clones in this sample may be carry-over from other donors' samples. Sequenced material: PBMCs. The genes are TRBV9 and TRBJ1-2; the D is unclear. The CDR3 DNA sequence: TGTGCCAGCAGCGCTGAACCGAACTCCTATGGCTACACCTTC. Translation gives CASSAEPNSYGYTF.